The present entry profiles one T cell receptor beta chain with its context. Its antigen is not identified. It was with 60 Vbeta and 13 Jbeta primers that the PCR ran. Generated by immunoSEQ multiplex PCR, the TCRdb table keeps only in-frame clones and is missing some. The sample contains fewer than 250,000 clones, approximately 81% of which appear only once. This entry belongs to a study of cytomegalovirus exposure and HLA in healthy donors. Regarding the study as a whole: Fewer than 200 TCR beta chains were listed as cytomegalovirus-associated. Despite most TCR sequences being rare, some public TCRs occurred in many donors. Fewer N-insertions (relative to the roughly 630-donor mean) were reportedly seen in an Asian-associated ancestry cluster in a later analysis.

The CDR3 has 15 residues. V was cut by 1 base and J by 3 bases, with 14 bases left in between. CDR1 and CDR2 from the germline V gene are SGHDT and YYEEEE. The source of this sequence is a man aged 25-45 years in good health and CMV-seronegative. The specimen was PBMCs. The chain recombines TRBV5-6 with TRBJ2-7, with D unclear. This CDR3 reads CASSLFSGPVYEQYF. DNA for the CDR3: TGTGCCAGCAGCTTGTTTTCTGGGCCGGTCTACGAGCAGTACTTC.